The clone carrying this T cell receptor (beta chain) was detected a few times. Its specificity is unknown. The source of the sample is a study of T cell repertoires in cytomegalovirus infection. Whole-study context: It was recently identified HLA-C-restricted and well-studied HLA-B-restricted CMV epitopes that the study used. CMV infection together with matching HLA type was indicated by public TCR beta signatures. Study observations and caveats: Carriers of CMV and the relevant HLA type were discriminated by public TCR beta frequency. Within the response measured ex vivo, HLA-C-restricted CMV-specific TCR beta clonotypes were dominant.

Germline V gene sequence: CDR1 MNHEY, CDR2 SVGEGT. The CDR3 covers 15 residues. Trimming at V came to 2 bases and at J to 0 bases, leaving 1 base not matched to a gene. MiXCR was run by TCRdb on the reads, yielding one entry per CDR3 protein. Altogether roughly 990,000 distinct CDR3 sequences are present, around 30% being singletons, with the ten largest covering more than 13%. The clonotype was recovered from a human donor in good health (CMV status not recorded). Some clones in this sample may be carry-over from other donors' samples. This chain connects TRBV6-2 or TRBV6-3 to TRBJ2-7; the match to TRBD2 covers 10 bases. Sample: cultured CD8+ T cells from PBMCs, taken from culture after CMV antigen stimulation. The CDR3: CASSYASGSSYEQYV. The CDR3 DNA reads as TGTGCCAGCAGTTACGCTAGCGGGAGCTCCTACGAGCAGTACGTC.